These 32 T cell receptor beta chains share one sample of origin, sequenced in a study of T-cell reconstitution after alpha-beta-depleted transplantation in children. As it was prepared, the TCRbeta library received unique molecular identifiers. MiXCR, applied by TCRdb to the PCR reads, yields one record per CDR3 protein. The sample has over 550,000 distinct CDR3 sequences; under 12% are singletons. The sequencing here drew on PBMCs from the stem cell graft donor, taken from the stem cell graft. All receptors come from a human donor who donated a stem cell graft to a child with acute myeloid leukemia.

This clonotype was detected a few times. V and J are TRBV27 and TRBJ2-5, with D perhaps matching TRBD1 or TRBD2 (6 bases each). The V end was cut by 1 base, the J end by 2 bases, with 11 bases between. Germline V CDR1 and CDR2: MNHEY, SMNVEV (reference sequence). This CDR3 is built from 15 residues. CDR3 DNA: TGTGCCAGCAGTTTATTGGGGGCGGGGCAAGAGACCCAGTACTTC. Translation gives CASSLLGAGQETQYF.

This clonotype was recorded a few times. V and J are TRBV29-1 and TRBJ2-5; 10 nucleotides align to TRBD2. V lost 5 bases to trimming and J lost 7 bases; unmatched junction nucleotides: 19. In germline, CDR1 is SQVTM, CDR2 ANQGSEA. The CDR3 extends over 17 amino acids. The chain's CDR3 is CSVRTGLALTRVGTQYF. In DNA, the CDR3 is TGCAGCGTTCGGACGGGACTAGCGCTTACCCGCGTAGGGACCCAGTACTTC.

The V and J genes are TRBV30 and TRBJ2-3; D call uncertain. This CDR3 is built from 15 residues. With 1 base removed from V and 0 bases from J, the gap between germline ends came to 11 bases. Germline loops: CDR1 GTSNPN, CDR2 SVGIG (reference sequence). CDR3 in amino acids: CAWSATLSSTDTQYF. CDR3 nucleotide sequence: TGTGCCTGGAGTGCCACCCTTTCTAGCACAGATACGCAGTATTTT.

In its sample, this clonotype was seen a few times. The chain links TRBV4-3 to TRBJ2-1; no firm D call. This CDR3 has 14 residues. V lost 1 base to trimming and J lost 5 bases, with 9 bases between them. Germline V gene data show CDR1 as LGHNA and CDR2 as YSLEER. The CDR3 reads CASSQAVGNNEQFF. In DNA form, the CDR3 reads TGCGCCAGCAGCCAAGCAGTGGGGAACAATGAGCAGTTCTTC.

This clonotype was counted between two and nine times. The rearrangement joins TRBV7-3 to TRBJ2-2; D gene uncertain. Germline-derived CDR1 and CDR2 are SGHTA and FQGTGA. With 6 bases removed from V and 5 bases from J, the gap between germline ends came to 13 bases. CDR3 length: 14 amino acids. The CDR3 here is CASSKPGRTGELFF. CDR3 coding DNA: TGTGCCAGCAGTAAGCCGGGTAGGACCGGGGAGCTGTTTTTT. The entire variable domain, with the rest obtained from reference TRBV7-3 and TRBJ2-2, is as follows: GAGVSQTPSNKVTEKGKYVELRCDPISGHTALYWYRQSLGQGPEFLIYFQGTGAADDSGLPNDRFFAVRPEGSVSTLKIQRTERGDSAVYLCASSKPGRTGELFFGEGSRLTVL.

The rearrangement joins TRBV12-3 or TRBV12-4 to TRBJ2-1; possibly TRBD2 for D (5 bases). V dropped 5 bases and J dropped 0 bases, with 11 bases sitting between them. The CDR3 sequence is 15 residues long. CDR3: CASSPFGSSYNEQFF. The CDR3 DNA follows: TGTGCCAGCAGTCCTTTTGGGAGCTCCTACAATGAGCAGTTCTTC.

This clonotype showed up many times. This rearrangement joins TRBV29-1 to TRBJ2-5; 8 bases align to TRBD1. The length of the CDR3 is 14 residues. V shed 6 bases and J 4 bases; nucleotides not matched to a gene: 10. The germline CDR1 and CDR2 sequences are SQVTM and ANQGSEA. CDR3 sequence reads: CSVPTGVGRETQYF. The CDR3 nucleotides read TGCAGCGTACCGACAGGGGTAGGACGAGAGACCCAGTACTTC.

This clonotype was counted at least ten times. This sequence joins TRBV4-2 and TRBJ2-7; tentative D call: TRBD2 (5 bases). Germline V gene lookup returns CDR1 LGHNA and CDR2 YNFKEQ. V was shortened by 4 bases and J by 2 bases, with 12 bases between the two germline ends. The CDR3 has 14 amino acids. The chain's CDR3 is CASSPGLHAYEQYF. The DNA for the CDR3 is TGTGCCAGCAGCCCTGGACTTCACGCCTACGAGCAGTACTTC.

This clonotype showed up just a few times. The chain recombines TRBV4-3 with TRBJ2-2, with no clear D. The CDR3 has 14 residues. From germline, CDR1 is LGHNA and CDR2 YSLEER. Trimming cost V 0 bases and J 6 bases, with 8 bases left between them. CDR3 nucleotide sequence: TGCGCCAGCAGCCAAGATAGGGTTTCCGGGGAGCTGTTTTTT. Protein product: CASSQDRVSGELFF.

The chain carries TRBV20-1 and TRBJ1-1, with a possible D match to TRBD1 (6 bases). V lost 8 bases and J 3 bases, leaving 19 bases between the germline ends. This CDR3 has 14 residues. Germline values: CDR1 DFQATT, CDR2 SNEGSKA (reference sequence). CDR3 residues: CSSTKGGRDTEAFF. The CDR3 DNA sequence: TGCAGTTCCACAAAGGGGGGCAGAGACACTGAAGCTTTCTTT.

This clonotype was observed at least ten times. The chain is built from TRBV12-5 and TRBJ2-2, with a tentative D call TRBD1 (6 bases). The germline V and J ends were trimmed by 4 bases and 12 bases, with 12 bases remaining between them. The CDR3 covers 12 residues. The germline V gene has CDR1 LGHNT and CDR2 FRNRAP. This CDR3 is CASGSRQGQLFF. Written as DNA, the CDR3 is TGTGCTAGTGGTTCTCGGCAGGGGCAGCTGTTTTTT.

There are many counts of this clonotype. The V and J genes are TRBV5-5 and TRBJ1-6; D is uncertain. The CDR3 extends over 16 amino acids. With 4 bases removed from V and 5 bases from J, the gap between germline ends came to 16 bases. Per the germline V gene, CDR1 is SGHKS and CDR2 is YYEKEE (reference sequence). CDR3 in DNA: TGTGCCAGCAGCGTAGTATTGGGAGTCAATAATTCACCCCTCCACTTT. Amino acids: CASSVVLGVNNSPLHF.

This clonotype was found a few times. The genes are TRBV6-2 or TRBV6-3 and TRBJ2-7; D ambiguous. In germline, CDR1 is MNHEY, CDR2 SVGEGT. V lost 6 bases, J lost 6 bases, and 9 bases lay in between. The CDR3 is 11 residues long. For the CDR3, the DNA is TGTGCCAGCAGCCGAGAGCGCGAGCAGTACTTC. This sequence encodes CASSREREQYF.

In its sample, this clonotype was seen a few times. The chain combines TRBV15 with TRBJ2-5; D gene uncertain. This CDR3 has 13 amino acids. Trimming removed 3 bases at V and 5 bases at J, with 10 bases between. The germline V gene encodes CDR1 LNHNV and CDR2 YYDKDF (reference sequence). The CDR3 nucleotides are TGTGCCACCAGCAGGAGGTACGAGGAGACCCAGTACTTC. Amino acids: CATSRRYEETQYF.

This clonotype appeared many times. J is TRBJ2-1 and V is TRBV9; 15 bases agree with TRBD2. J was trimmed by 1 base and V by 4 bases; bases with no gene match: 3. The CDR3 totals 17 residues. Germline CDR1 is SGDLS and CDR2 is YYNGEE. CDR3 DNA sequence: TGTGCCAGCAGCCCAGGACTAGCGGGAGGGTCCTACAATGAGCAGTTCTTC. It translates to CASSPGLAGGSYNEQFF.

This chain links TRBV5-1 with TRBJ2-5, with a possible D match to TRBD2 (6 bases). The germline V gene encodes CDR1 SGHRS and CDR2 YFSETQ. Trimming pared 1 base from V and 4 bases from J, leaving 14 bases between. The CDR3 totals 15 residues. For the CDR3, the DNA is TGCGCCAGCAGCTTGTTCGTCGGGAGCTCAGAGACCCAGTACTTC. Its protein is CASSLFVGSSETQYF. The whole variable domain, filled in from reference TRBV5-1 and TRBJ2-5, reads KAGVTQTPRYLIKTRGQQVTLSCSPISGHRSVSWYQQTPGQGLQFLFEYFSETQRNKGNFPGRFSGRQFSNSRSEMNVSTLELGDSALYLCASSLFVGSSETQYFGPGTRLLVL.

V gene TRBV2 combines with J gene TRBJ2-1; 9 bases are shared with TRBD2. The CDR3 is 16 amino acids. Germline V gene data show CDR1 as SNHLY and CDR2 as FYNNEI. CDR3 coding DNA: TGTACCTGCAGCGGGGGGATTAGCGGCTCCTACAATGAGCAGTTCTTC. Its protein is CTCSGGISGSYNEQFF.

This clonotype was counted many times. V gene TRBV21-1 combines with J gene TRBJ2-1. TRBV21-1 is listed as a pseudogene. The CDR3 consists of 12 residues. The CDR3 sequence is CASIREGNEQFF. CDR3 sequence (DNA): TGTGCCAGCATAAGGGAAGGCAATGAGCAGTTCTTC.

This rearrangement joins TRBV7-2 to TRBJ2-1; D is possibly TRBD1 (5 bases). The CDR3 totals 13 residues. Germline CDR1 SGHTA, CDR2 FQGNSA. V dropped 11 bases and J dropped 9 bases, with 20 bases sitting between them. CDR3 sequence reads: CALEGVKESEQFF. CDR3 sequence (DNA): TGTGCCCTAGAAGGGGTTAAGGAGAGTGAGCAGTTCTTC.

The chain combines TRBV12-3 or TRBV12-4 with TRBJ2-7, with D tentatively TRBD2 (5 bases). V shed 4 bases and J shed 3 bases, with 16 bases lying between them. The CDR3 has 15 amino acids. CDR3 bases: TGTGCCAGCAGTTCAATACTCAGCCGGGACTACGAGCAGTACTTC. Translation: CASSSILSRDYEQYF.

This clonotype was seen a few times. The genes are TRBV4-2 and TRBJ2-7, with D tentatively TRBD1 or TRBD2 (7 bases each). Trimming removed 0 bases from V and 3 bases from J, with 24 bases in between. CDR1 and CDR2 (germline): LGHNA, YNFKEQ. The CDR3 runs to 19 residues. The CDR3: CASSQDPRGRGLFYYEQYF. The CDR3 region has the DNA TGTGCCAGCAGCCAAGATCCGCGTGGGAGGGGGCTCTTCTACTACGAGCAGTACTTC.

The rearrangement links TRBV7-9 to TRBJ2-1; TRBD2 is a possible D gene (7 bases). CDR3 length: 15 amino acids. The germline V and J ends were trimmed by 5 bases and 13 bases, with 24 bases remaining between them. In germline, CDR1 is SEHNR, CDR2 FQNEAQ (reference sequence). The CDR3: CASSQRDTSSRIQFF. The CDR3 DNA reads as TGTGCCAGCAGCCAGCGGGACACTTCCTCCCGAATCCAGTTCTTC.

This clonotype was observed a few times. This chain joins TRBV12-3 or TRBV12-4 and TRBJ2-6, with a weak D call TRBD2 (5 bases). V gave up 5 bases and J gave up 0 bases, with 14 bases separating them. The CDR3 consists of 17 residues. The CDR3 sequence is CASSIESGVSGANVLTF. The CDR3 region has the DNA TGTGCCAGCAGTATAGAGTCCGGGGTCTCTGGGGCCAACGTCCTGACTTTC.

The V and J genes are TRBV11-2 and TRBJ2-7; 12 bases agree with TRBD1. V dropped 4 bases and J dropped 4; count of bases not matched to a gene: 17. Germline V gene lookup returns CDR1 SGHAT and CDR2 FQNNGV. The length of the CDR3 is 19 residues. CDR3 sequence (DNA): TGTGCCAGCAGCTCTCCCGGGACAGGGGGCCAGTCGTTTTTTTACGAGCAGTACTTC. The encoded protein is CASSSPGTGGQSFFYEQYF.

V and J are TRBV2 and TRBJ2-2; perhaps TRBD2 as D (6 bases). Germline loops: CDR1 SNHLY, CDR2 FYNNEI. With 11 bases removed from V and 2 bases from J, the gap between germline ends came to 18 bases. This CDR3 has 15 residues. CDR3 protein: CAGSTSGANTGELFF. For the CDR3, the DNA is TGTGCCGGTAGCACCTCGGGAGCAAACACCGGGGAGCTGTTTTTT.

This clonotype was detected many times. This chain connects TRBV19 to TRBJ1-5; D is ambiguous. Germline CDR1 LNHDA, CDR2 SQIVND (reference sequence). CDR3 size: 15 residues. V was shortened by 2 bases and J by 9 bases, with 17 bases between the two germline ends. The CDR3 DNA reads TGTGCCAGTAGTATACCGCCCCTGGGAGGTGGGCCCCAGCATTTT. Amino acids: CASSIPPLGGGPQHF.

The sample holds a few counts of this clonotype. The chain links TRBV30 to TRBJ2-2; D is perhaps TRBD1 (6 bases). Germline V gene sequence: CDR1 GTSNPN, CDR2 SVGIG (reference sequence). Trimming stripped 5 bases from V and 0 bases from J, with 7 bases between. The CDR3 is 13 residues long. CDR3 protein: CAWGQSNTGELFF. The CDR3, as DNA: TGTGCCTGGGGACAGTCGAACACCGGGGAGCTGTTTTTT.

Only a few counts were recorded for this clonotype. The genes are TRBV12-3 or TRBV12-4 and TRBJ1-1; D remains unclear. Trimming cost V 1 base and J 6 bases, with 12 bases left between them. The CDR3 runs 14 residues. CDR3 nucleotide sequence: TGTGCCAGCAGTTTAGGGGCACAGCAGCCTGAAGCTTTCTTT. This sequence encodes CASSLGAQQPEAFF.

This clonotype showed up just a few times. V and J are TRBV10-3 and TRBJ2-1, with a tentative D call TRBD2 (5 bases). The CDR3 runs 13 residues. V was trimmed by 4 bases and J by 7 bases, leaving 11 bases between them. The germline V gene has CDR1 ENHRY and CDR2 SYGVKD. The DNA of the CDR3 is TGTGCCATCAGTGGGGGTTGGGAGAATGAGCAGTTCTTC. Translated: CAISGGWENEQFF.

The chain employs TRBV7-2 and TRBJ2-5; 8 bases match TRBD1. V shed 6 bases and J 2 bases; nucleotides not matched to a gene: 11. The CDR3 spans 16 residues. Germline V gene data show CDR1 as SGHTA and CDR2 as FQGNSA. The CDR3 nucleotides read TGTGCCAGCAGTTTTTTTCCCGGGACAGGACAAGAGACCCAGTACTTC. Amino acids: CASSFFPGTGQETQYF. Full variable domain (outside the CDR3, taken from reference TRBV7-2 and TRBJ2-5): GAGVSQSPSNKVTEKGKDVELRCDPISGHTALYWYRQSLGQGLEFLIYFQGNSAPDKSGLPSDRFSAERTGGSVSTLTIQRTQQEDSAVYLCASSFFPGTGQETQYFGPGTRLLVL.

This clonotype was found many times. The chain recombines TRBV7-9 with TRBJ1-1; D uncertain. The CDR3 has 14 amino acids. In germline, CDR1 is SEHNR, CDR2 FQNEAQ (reference sequence). Trimming shortened V by 7 bases and J by 1 base, and 13 bases separated the two germline ends. CDR3 coding DNA: TGTGCCAGCATCTATGCCGGCGGGAACACTGAAGCTTTCTTT. Its translation is CASIYAGGNTEAFF.

This clonotype was seen a few times. J is TRBJ1-1 and V is TRBV29-1; possibly TRBD1 for D (6 bases). Per germline, CDR1 SQVTM and CDR2 ANQGSEA. Trimming pared 4 bases from V and 6 bases from J, leaving 15 bases between. This CDR3 region has 13 residues. The CDR3 region is CSVALGGISEAFF. The DNA for the CDR3 is TGCAGCGTTGCATTAGGGGGTATATCTGAAGCTTTCTTT.